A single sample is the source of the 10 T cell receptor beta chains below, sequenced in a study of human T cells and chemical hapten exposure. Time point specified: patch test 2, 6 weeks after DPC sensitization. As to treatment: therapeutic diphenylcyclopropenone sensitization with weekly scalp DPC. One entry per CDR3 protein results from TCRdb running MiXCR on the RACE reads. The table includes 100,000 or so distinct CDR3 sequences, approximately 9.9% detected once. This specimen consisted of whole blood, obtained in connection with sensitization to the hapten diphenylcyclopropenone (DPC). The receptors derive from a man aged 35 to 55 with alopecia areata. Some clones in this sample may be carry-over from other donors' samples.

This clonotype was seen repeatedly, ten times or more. The CDR3 coding sequence is TGTGCCAGCAGTTCATCTAGCGGGAGGGCGGTC. The encoded protein is CASSSSSGRAV. The chain uses TRBV12-3 or TRBV12-4 and TRBJ2-7, with 12 nucleotides matching TRBD2. This CDR3 has 11 residues.

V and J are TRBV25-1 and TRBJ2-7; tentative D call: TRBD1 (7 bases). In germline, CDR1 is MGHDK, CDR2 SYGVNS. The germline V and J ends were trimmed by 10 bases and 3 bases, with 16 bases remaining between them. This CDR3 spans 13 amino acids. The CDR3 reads CATKTGRYYEQYF. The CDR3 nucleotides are TGTGCCACCAAGACAGGGAGGTACTACGAGCAGTACTTC.

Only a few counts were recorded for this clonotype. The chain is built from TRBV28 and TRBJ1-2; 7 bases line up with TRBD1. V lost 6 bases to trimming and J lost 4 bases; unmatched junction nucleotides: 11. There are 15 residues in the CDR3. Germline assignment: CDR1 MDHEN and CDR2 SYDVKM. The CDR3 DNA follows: TGTGCCAGCAGCGGAACACAGGGGAGAGGCTATGGCTACACCTTC. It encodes CASSGTQGRGYGYTF.

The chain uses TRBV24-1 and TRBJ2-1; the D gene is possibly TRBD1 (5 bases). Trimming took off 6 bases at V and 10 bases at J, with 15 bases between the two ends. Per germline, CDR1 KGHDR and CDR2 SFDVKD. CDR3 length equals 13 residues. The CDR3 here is CATSSAGLQEQFF. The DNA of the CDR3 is TGTGCCACCAGTTCCGCAGGGCTTCAGGAGCAGTTCTTC.

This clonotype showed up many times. CDR3 nucleotides: TGTGCCAGCAGTTTCCGACAGTCTTATTCACCCCTCCACTTT. It is translated as CASSFRQSYSPLHF. This chain links TRBV12-3 or TRBV12-4 with TRBJ1-6; D is possibly TRBD1 (5 bases). The V and J ends lost 3 bases and 8 bases respectively, with 11 bases between them. The CDR3 has 14 residues.

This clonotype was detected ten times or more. The CDR3 is CASSERPDSPFYGYTF. CDR3 coding DNA: TGTGCCAGCAGTGAAAGACCCGACAGCCCTTTCTATGGCTACACCTTC. The chain carries TRBV6-1 and TRBJ1-2, with D maybe TRBD1 (5 bases). The germline V gene encodes CDR1 MNHNS and CDR2 SASEGT. The CDR3 runs to 16 residues. Trimming left V 2 bases short and J 4 bases short, with 17 bases between.

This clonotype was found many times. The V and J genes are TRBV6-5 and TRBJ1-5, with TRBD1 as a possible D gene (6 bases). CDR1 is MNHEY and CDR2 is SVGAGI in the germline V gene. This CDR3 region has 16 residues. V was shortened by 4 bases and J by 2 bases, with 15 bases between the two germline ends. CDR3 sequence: CASSSRGGVGNQPQHF. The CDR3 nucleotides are TGTGCCAGCAGTTCCAGAGGGGGGGTGGGCAATCAGCCCCAGCATTTT.

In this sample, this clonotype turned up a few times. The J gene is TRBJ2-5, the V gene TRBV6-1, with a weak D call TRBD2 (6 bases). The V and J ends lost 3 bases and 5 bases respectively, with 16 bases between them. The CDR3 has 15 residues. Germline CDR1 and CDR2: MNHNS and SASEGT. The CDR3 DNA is TGTGCCAGCAGTGAGGTTTGGTCGGGACTGGAGACCCAGTACTTC. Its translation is CASSEVWSGLETQYF.

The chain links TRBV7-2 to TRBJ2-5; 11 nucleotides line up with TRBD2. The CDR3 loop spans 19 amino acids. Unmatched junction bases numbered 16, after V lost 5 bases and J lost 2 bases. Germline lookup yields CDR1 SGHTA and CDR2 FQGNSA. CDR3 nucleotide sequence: TGTGCCAGCAGCCCTAATGGACCTAGCGGGAGGACCGCGCAAGAGACCCAGTACTTC. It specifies CASSPNGPSGRTAQETQYF.

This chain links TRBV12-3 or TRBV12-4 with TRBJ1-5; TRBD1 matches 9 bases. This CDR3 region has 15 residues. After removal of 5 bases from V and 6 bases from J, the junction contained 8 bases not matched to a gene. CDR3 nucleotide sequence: TGTGCCAGCAGTGATACCGGGACAGGGTTTCAGCCCCAGCATTTT. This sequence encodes CASSDTGTGFQPQHF.